This T cell receptor (beta chain) was found in a study of PD-1 blockade in classical Hodgkin lymphoma. The time point denotes: cycle 4 day 1 (C4D1), after more than five weeks of nivolumab. Each of the patients experienced relapse following autologous stem cell transplantation, and their brentuximab vedotin exposure differed. This clone was recorded only once. What it binds is unknown. There are 16 residues in the CDR3. From germline, CDR1 is ENHRY and CDR2 SYGVKD. Trimming shortened V by 4 bases and J by 6 bases, and 22 bases separated the two germline ends. Study-level points and caveats: By C4D1, CD4+ diversity increased significantly, especially in complete responders. Baseline diversity resembling that of newly diagnosed patients was seen in complete responders. Newly diagnosed patients were reported to start with lower TCR diversity than healthy donors.

The repertoire was sequenced with immunoSEQ multiplex PCR; TCRdb's copy has only in-frame clones and lacks some. The sample holds fewer than 95,000 clones; 65% to 85% are singletons and the top ten take about a sixth. The genes are TRBV10-3 and TRBJ2-7; the D is unclear. The receptor comes from a human donor with classical Hodgkin lymphoma. The sample here was peripheral blood mononuclear cells (PBMCs), taken before the fourth cycle of nivolumab. The CDR3 protein is CAISVNLVSPLAEQYF. The CDR3 region has the DNA TGTGCCATCAGTGTCAATCTCGTCTCTCCCCTTGCCGAGCAGTACTTC.